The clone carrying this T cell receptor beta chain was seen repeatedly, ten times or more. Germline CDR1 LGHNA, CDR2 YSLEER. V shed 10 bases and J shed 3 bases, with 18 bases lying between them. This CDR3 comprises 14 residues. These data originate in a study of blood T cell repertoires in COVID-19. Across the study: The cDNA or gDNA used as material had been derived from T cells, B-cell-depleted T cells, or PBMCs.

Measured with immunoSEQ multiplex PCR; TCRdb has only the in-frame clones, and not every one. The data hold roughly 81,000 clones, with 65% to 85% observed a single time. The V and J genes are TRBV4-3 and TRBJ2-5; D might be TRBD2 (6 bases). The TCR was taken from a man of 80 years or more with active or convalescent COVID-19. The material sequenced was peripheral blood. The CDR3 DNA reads TGCGCCACCCCCCCACTCCCGGGAGAAGAGACCCAGTACTTC. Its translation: CATPPLPGEETQYF.